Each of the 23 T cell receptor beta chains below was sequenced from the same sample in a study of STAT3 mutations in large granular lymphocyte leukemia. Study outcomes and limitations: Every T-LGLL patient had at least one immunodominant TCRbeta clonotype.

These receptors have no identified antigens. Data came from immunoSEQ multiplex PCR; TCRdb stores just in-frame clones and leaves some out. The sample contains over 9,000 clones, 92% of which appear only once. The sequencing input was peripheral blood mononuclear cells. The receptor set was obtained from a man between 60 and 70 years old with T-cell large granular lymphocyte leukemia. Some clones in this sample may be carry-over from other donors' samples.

The CDR3 reads CASSPNRQGSQPQHF. CDR3 coding DNA: TGTGCCAGCTCACCAAACCGACAGGGAAGCCAGCCCCAGCATTTT. The chain couples TRBV18 to TRBJ1-5, with 7 bases aligning to TRBD1. The CDR3 is 15 amino acids. The germline V gene has CDR1 KGHSH and CDR2 LQKENI. The J segment lost 7 bases and the V segment lost 2 bases, leaving 8 bases of the junction unmatched.

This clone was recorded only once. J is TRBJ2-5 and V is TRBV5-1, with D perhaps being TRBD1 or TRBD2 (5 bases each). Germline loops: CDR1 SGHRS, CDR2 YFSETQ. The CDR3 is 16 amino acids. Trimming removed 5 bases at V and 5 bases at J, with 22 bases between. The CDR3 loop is CASRNGWGSRGETQYF. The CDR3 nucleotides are TGCGCCAGCAGGAACGGGTGGGGGAGTCGGGGTGAGACCCAGTACTTC. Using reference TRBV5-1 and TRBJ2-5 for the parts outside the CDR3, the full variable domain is KAGVTQTPRYLIKTRGQQVTLSCSPISGHRSVSWYQQTPGQGLQFLFEYFSETQRNKGNFPGRFSGRQFSNSRSEMNVSTLELGDSALYLCASRNGWGSRGETQYFGPGTRLLVL.

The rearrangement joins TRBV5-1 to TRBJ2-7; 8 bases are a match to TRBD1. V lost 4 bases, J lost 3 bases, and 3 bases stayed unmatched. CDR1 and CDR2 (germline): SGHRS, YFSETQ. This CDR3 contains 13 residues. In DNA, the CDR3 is TGCGCCAGCAGCAGGACAGGGAACTACGAGCAGTACTTC. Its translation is CASSRTGNYEQYF.

CDR3 in DNA: TGTGCCAGCAGCTTAGGGCATGCAGGGAGCAATCAGCCCCAGCATTTT. Encoded protein: CASSLGHAGSNQPQHF. The chain recombines TRBV13 with TRBJ1-5; D may be TRBD1 (5 bases). CDR3 size: 16 residues. Looked up from germline, CDR1 is PRHDT and CDR2 is FYEKMQ (reference sequence). V lost 0 bases and J 1 base, leaving 10 bases between the germline ends.

CDR3 sequence reads: CASSLEGRNYGYTF. The CDR3 nucleotides are TGCGCCAGCAGCTTGGAGGGCCGTAACTATGGCTACACCTTC. The chain employs TRBV5-1 and TRBJ1-2; no firm D call. V was clipped by 0 bases and J by 1 base, with 7 bases between them. The V gene's germline CDR1 is SGHRS and CDR2 YFSETQ. The CDR3 runs to 14 residues.

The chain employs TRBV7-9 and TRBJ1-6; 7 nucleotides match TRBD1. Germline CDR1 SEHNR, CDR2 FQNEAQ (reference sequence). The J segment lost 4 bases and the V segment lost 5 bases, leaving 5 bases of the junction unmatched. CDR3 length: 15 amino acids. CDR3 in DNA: TGTGCCAGCAGCCCAGGGGGTCTTTATAATTCACCCCTCCACTTT. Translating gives CASSPGGLYNSPLHF.

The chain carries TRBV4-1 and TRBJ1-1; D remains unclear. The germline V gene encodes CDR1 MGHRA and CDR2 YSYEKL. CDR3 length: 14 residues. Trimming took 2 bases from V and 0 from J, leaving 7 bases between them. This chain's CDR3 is CASSQRALNTEAFF. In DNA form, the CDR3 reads TGCGCCAGCAGCCAAAGGGCCCTGAACACTGAAGCTTTCTTT.

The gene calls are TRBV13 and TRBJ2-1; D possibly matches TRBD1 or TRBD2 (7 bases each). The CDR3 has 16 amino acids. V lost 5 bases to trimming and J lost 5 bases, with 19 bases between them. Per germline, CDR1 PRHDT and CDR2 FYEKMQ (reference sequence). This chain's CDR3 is CASSPRGRADHNEQFF. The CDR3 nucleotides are TGTGCCAGCAGCCCCAGGGGGAGGGCCGACCACAATGAGCAGTTCTTC.

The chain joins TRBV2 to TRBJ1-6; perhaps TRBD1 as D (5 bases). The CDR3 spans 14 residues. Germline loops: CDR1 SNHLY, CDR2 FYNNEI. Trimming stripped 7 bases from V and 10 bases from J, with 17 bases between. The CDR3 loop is CASKGPGSESPLHF. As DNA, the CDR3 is TGTGCCAGCAAAGGGCCAGGGAGTGAATCACCCCTCCACTTT.

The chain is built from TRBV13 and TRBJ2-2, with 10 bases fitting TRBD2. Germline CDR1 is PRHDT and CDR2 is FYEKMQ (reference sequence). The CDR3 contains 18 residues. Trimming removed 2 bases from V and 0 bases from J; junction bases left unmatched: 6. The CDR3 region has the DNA TGTGCCAGCAGCTTAAGGACCCTAGCGGGGGCGAACACCGGGGAGCTGTTTTTT. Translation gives CASSLRTLAGANTGELFF.

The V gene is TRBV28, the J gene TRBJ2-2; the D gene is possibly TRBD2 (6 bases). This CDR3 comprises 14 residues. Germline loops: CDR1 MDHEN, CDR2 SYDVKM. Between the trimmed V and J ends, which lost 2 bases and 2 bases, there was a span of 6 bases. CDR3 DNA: TGTGCCAGCAGTTTAGCGGGAAACACCGGGGAGCTGTTTTTT. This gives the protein CASSLAGNTGELFF.

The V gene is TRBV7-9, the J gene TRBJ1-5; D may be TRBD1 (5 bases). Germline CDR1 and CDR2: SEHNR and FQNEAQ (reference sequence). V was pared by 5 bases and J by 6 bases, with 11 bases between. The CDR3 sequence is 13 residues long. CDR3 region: CASSPAGGQPQHF. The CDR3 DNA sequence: TGTGCCAGCAGCCCAGCCGGGGGTCAGCCCCAGCATTTT.

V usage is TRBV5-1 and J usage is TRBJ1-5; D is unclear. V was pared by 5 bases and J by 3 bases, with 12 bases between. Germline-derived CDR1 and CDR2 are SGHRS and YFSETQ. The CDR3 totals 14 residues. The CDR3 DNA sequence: TGCGCCAGCAGTAAGGAAGGGAACAATCAGCCCCAGCATTTT. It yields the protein CASSKEGNNQPQHF.

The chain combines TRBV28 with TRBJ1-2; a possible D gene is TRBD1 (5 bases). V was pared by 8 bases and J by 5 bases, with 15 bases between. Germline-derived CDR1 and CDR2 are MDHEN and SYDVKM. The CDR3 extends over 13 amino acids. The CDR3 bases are TGTGCCAGCTCTCTCACAGGCCCTTATGGCTACACCTTC. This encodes CASSLTGPYGYTF.

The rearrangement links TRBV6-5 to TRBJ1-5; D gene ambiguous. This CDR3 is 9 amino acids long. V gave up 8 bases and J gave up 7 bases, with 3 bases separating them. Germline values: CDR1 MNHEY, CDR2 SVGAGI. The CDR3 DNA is TGTGCCAGCGGACAGCCCCAGCATTTT. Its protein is CASGQPQHF.

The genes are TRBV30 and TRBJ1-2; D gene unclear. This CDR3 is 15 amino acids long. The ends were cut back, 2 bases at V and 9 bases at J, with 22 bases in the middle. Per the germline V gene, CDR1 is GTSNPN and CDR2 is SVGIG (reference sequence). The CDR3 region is CAWSPSRTTQSRYTF. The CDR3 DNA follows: TGTGCCTGGAGTCCTTCAAGGACCACTCAATCTCGCTACACCTTC. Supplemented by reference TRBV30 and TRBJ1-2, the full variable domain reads SQTIHQWPATLVQPVGSPLSLECTVEGTSNPNLYWYRQAAGRGLQLLFYSVGIGQISSEVPQNLSASRPQDRQFILSSKKLLLSDSGFYLCAWSPSRTTQSRYTFGSGTRLTVV.

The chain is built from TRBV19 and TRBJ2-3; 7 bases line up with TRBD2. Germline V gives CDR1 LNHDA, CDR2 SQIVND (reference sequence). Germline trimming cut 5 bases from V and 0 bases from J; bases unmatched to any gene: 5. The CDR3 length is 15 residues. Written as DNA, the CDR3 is TGTGCCAGTAGTGTCGGACTAGTTAGCACAGATACGCAGTATTTT. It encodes CASSVGLVSTDTQYF.

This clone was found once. CDR3 sequence: CASSGTSGRGPYEQYF. The DNA of the CDR3 is TGTGCCAGCAGTGGGACTAGCGGGAGGGGGCCCTACGAGCAGTACTTC. The chain recombines TRBV7-9 with TRBJ2-7; 16 bases agree with TRBD2. Germline lookup yields CDR1 SEHNR and CDR2 FQNEAQ (reference sequence). Trimming took 6 bases from V and 2 from J; bases not matched to a gene: 4. CDR3 length: 16 residues.

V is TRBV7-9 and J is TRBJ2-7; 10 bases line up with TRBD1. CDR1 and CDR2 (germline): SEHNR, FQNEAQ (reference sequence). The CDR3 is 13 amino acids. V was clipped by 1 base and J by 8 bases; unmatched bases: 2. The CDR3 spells CASSLGTGGKQYF. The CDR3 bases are TGTGCCAGCAGCTTAGGGACAGGGGGAAAGCAGTACTTC.

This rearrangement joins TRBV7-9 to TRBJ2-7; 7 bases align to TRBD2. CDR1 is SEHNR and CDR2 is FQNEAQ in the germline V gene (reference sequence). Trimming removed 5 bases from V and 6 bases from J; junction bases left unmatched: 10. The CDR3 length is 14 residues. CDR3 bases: TGTGCCAGCAGCAACCCCGCGGGGAGGGGCGAGCAGTACTTC. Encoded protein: CASSNPAGRGEQYF. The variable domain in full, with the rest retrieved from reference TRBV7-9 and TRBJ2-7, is DTGVSQNPRHKITKRGQNVTFRCDPISEHNRLYWYRQTLGQGPEFLTYFQNEAQLEKSRLLSDRFSAERPKGSFSTLEIQRTEQGDSAMYLCASSNPAGRGEQYFGPGTRLTVT.

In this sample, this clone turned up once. The CDR3 DNA reads TGCAGTGCCACAGACCCCATTCAGTACTTC. Its protein product is CSATDPIQYF. J is TRBJ2-4 and V is TRBV20-1; D remains unclear. Germline assignment: CDR1 DFQATT and CDR2 SNEGSKA (reference sequence). V lost 6 bases, J lost 9 bases, and 9 bases lay in between. This CDR3 contains 10 residues.

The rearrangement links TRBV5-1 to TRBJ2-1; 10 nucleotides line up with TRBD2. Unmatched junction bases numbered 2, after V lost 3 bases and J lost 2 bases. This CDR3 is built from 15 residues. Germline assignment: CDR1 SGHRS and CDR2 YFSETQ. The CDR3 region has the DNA TGCGCCAGCAGCTATACTAGCGGGGCCTACAATGAGCAGTTCTTC. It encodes CASSYTSGAYNEQFF.

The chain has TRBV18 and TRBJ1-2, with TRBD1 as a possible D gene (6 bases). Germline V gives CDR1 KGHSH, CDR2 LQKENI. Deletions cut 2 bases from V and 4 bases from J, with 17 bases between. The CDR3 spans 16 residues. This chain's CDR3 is CASSPKNRDSFYGYTF. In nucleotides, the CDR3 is TGTGCCAGCTCACCAAAAAACAGGGACTCCTTCTATGGCTACACCTTC.